The rows below give T cell receptor beta chains drawn from one sample of a study of T cell responses to AZD1222 COVID-19 vaccine. Libraries were prepared by immunoSEQ multiplex PCR; TCRdb keeps only in-frame clonotypes and omits some of them. The repertoire holds 110,000 or so clones, with approximately 91% as singletons. Sequenced here: peripheral blood, sampled on day 0 of MenACWY control vaccination. The receptors derive from an adult in good health. Each CDR3 is given with its conserved first and last residue. A D gene is named only where the DNA matches it firmly. Some rows mark clone size as missing; the rest say once, few, many or name a class of expanded clone.

v_gene	abundance	j_gene	d_gene	CDR3aa	CDR3nt
TRBV28	-	TRBJ2-3	-	CASRLAGAGDTQYF	TGTGCCAGCAGACTAGCAGGGGCGGGAGATACGCAGTATTTT
TRBV25-1	-	TRBJ1-6	-	CASSGPGSQNSPLHF	TGTGCCAGCAGTGGTCCAGGGAGTCAAAATTCACCCCTCCACTTT
TRBV18	-	TRBJ1-2	TRBD1	CASSPGGGVEYGYTF	TGTGCCAGCTCACCTGGAGGGGGCGTGGAATATGGCTACACCTTC
TRBV6-5	-	TRBJ1-2	-	CASSYRPQVNGYTF	TGTGCCAGCAGTTACCGTCCACAGGTTAACGGCTACACCTTC
TRBV7-8	-	TRBJ2-1	TRBD2	CASSHGLGGGSYNEQFF	TGTGCCAGCAGCCATGGGCTCGGGGGGGGCTCCTACAATGAGCAGTTCTTC
TRBV18	once	TRBJ1-3	-	CASSPGNGNTIYF	TGTGCCAGCTCACCCGGAAACGGAAACACCATATATTTT
TRBV28	-	TRBJ2-7	-	CASRPRSFRGLSYEQYF	TGTGCCAGCCGGCCGCGCTCCTTCAGGGGCTTGTCCTACGAGCAGTACTTC
TRBV5-1	-	TRBJ2-7	TRBD1	CASSFRTGFEQYF	TGCGCCAGCAGCTTCCGGACAGGGTTCGAGCAGTACTTC
TRBV4-3	-	TRBJ1-5	-	CASSQEYLPSQPQHF	TGCGCCAGCAGCCAAGAGTACCTCCCGTCGCAGCCCCAGCATTTT
TRBV28	-	TRBJ1-2	TRBD1	CASSAPSGTGGGYGYTF	TGTGCCAGCAGTGCGCCCTCGGGGACAGGGGGCGGCTATGGCTACACCTTC
TRBV18	-	TRBJ1-3	TRBD1	CASSPQTGGSGNTIYF	TGTGCCAGCTCACCCCAGACAGGGGGCTCTGGAAACACCATATATTTT
TRBV30	-	TRBJ2-1	-	CAWRNNEQFF	TGTGCCTGGAGAAACAATGAGCAGTTCTTC
TRBV28	-	TRBJ2-2	-	CASKAFPNTGELFF	TGTGCCAGCAAAGCCTTCCCTAACACCGGGGAGCTGTTTTTT
TRBV12-3/TRBV12-4	-	TRBJ1-2	-	CASSLNLGMGYTF	TGTGCCAGCAGTTTAAACCTGGGAATGGGCTACACCTTC